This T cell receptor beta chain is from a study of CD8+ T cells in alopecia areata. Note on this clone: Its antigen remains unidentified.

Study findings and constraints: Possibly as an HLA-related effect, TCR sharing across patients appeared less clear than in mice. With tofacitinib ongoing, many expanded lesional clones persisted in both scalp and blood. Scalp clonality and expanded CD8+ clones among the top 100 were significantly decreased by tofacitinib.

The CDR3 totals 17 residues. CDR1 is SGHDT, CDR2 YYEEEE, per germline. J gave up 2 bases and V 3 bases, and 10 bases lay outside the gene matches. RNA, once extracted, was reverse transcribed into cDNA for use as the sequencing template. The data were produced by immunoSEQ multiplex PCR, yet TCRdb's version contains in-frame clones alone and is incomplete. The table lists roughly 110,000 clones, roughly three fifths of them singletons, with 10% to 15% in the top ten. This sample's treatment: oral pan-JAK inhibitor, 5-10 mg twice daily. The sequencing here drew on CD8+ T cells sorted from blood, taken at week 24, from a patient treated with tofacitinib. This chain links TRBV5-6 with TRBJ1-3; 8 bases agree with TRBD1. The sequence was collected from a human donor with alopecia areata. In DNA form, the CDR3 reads TGTGCCAGCAGCTGGGGGACAGGTGGCCACACTGGAAACACCATATATTTT. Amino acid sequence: CASSWGTGGHTGNTIYF.